A selection of T cell receptor beta chains follows, all from one sample in a study of long-term antiretroviral therapy in people with HIV. TCRdb keeps only in-frame clones here, not all; method: immunoSEQ multiplex PCR. The data contain over 15,000 clones, 80% of them singletons. The sequences come from unsorted PBMCs, collected 0.1 years before starting antiretroviral therapy. These receptors all stem from a man between 18 and 35 years old with HIV. Both conserved end residues are part of each CDR3. The D gene is left open where the match is weak. Size tells how often a clone was seen (once, few, many) or the class of an expanded clone, and some rows leave it out.

d_call: .
j_call: TRBJ2-1
v_call: TRBV10-1
clone_size: once
cdr3_aa: CATEDSKCEQFF
cdr3_nt: TGCGCCACCGAGGACAGTAAGTGTGAGCAGTTCTTC

d_call: TRBD1
j_call: TRBJ2-7
v_call: TRBV4-1
clone_size: .
cdr3_aa: CASSQGTGTYEQYF
cdr3_nt: TGCGCCAGCAGCCAAGGGACAGGGACCTACGAGCAGTACTTC

d_call: TRBD1
j_call: TRBJ2-2
v_call: TRBV7-8
clone_size: .
cdr3_aa: CASGGQGVGSGELFF
cdr3_nt: TGTGCCAGCGGCGGACAGGGGGTTGGGTCCGGGGAGCTGTTTTTT

d_call: .
j_call: TRBJ1-2
v_call: TRBV6-1
clone_size: .
cdr3_aa: CASSEGPYGYTF
cdr3_nt: TGTGCCAGCAGTGAAGGGCCCTATGGCTACACCTTC

d_call: .
j_call: TRBJ2-2
v_call: TRBV5-6
clone_size: .
cdr3_aa: CASSPGGGDTGELFF
cdr3_nt: TGTGCCAGCAGCCCCGGCGGAGGGGACACCGGGGAGCTGTTTTTT

d_call: .
j_call: TRBJ1-5
v_call: TRBV30
clone_size: .
cdr3_aa: CAWSSAGEPQHF
cdr3_nt: TGTGCCTGGAGTAGTGCAGGTGAGCCCCAGCATTTT

d_call: TRBD2
j_call: TRBJ2-1
v_call: TRBV11-2
clone_size: .
cdr3_aa: CASSLRDSGSSYNEQFF
cdr3_nt: TGTGCCAGCAGCCTCCGTGATAGCGGGAGCTCCTACAATGAGCAGTTCTTC

d_call: .
j_call: TRBJ1-3
v_call: TRBV28
clone_size: .
cdr3_aa: CASSLWTGGNTIYF
cdr3_nt: TGTGCCAGCAGTTTATGGACGGGGGGAAACACCATATATTTT

d_call: .
j_call: TRBJ2-2
v_call: TRBV7-9
clone_size: .
cdr3_aa: CASSLGYTNTGELFF
cdr3_nt: TGTGCCAGCAGCTTAGGTTATACGAACACCGGGGAGCTGTTTTTT

d_call: .
j_call: TRBJ1-2
v_call: TRBV7-9
clone_size: .
cdr3_aa: CASSYRDRGFYGYTF
cdr3_nt: TGTGCCAGCAGCTACCGGGACCGGGGATTTTATGGCTACACCTTC

d_call: .
j_call: TRBJ2-6
v_call: TRBV9
clone_size: .
cdr3_aa: CASSNPGANVLTF
cdr3_nt: TGTGCCAGCTCCAATCCGGGGGCCAACGTCCTGACTTTC

d_call: .
j_call: TRBJ1-4
v_call: TRBV2
clone_size: .
cdr3_aa: CASSQDSSNEKLFF
cdr3_nt: TGTGCCAGCAGTCAGGACAGTAGCAATGAAAAACTGTTTTTT

d_call: TRBD1
j_call: TRBJ2-7
v_call: TRBV19
clone_size: .
cdr3_aa: CASNQPGQGNEQYF
cdr3_nt: TGTGCCAGTAATCAGCCGGGACAGGGGAACGAGCAGTACTTC

d_call: .
j_call: TRBJ2-3
v_call: TRBV10-3
clone_size: .
cdr3_aa: CAIRSDPTDTQYF
cdr3_nt: TGTGCCATCAGATCGGACCCCACAGATACGCAGTATTTT

d_call: .
j_call: TRBJ2-7
v_call: TRBV4-3
clone_size: .
cdr3_aa: CASSQDLGTLYEQYF
cdr3_nt: TGCGCCAGCAGCCAAGATCTGGGGACACTCTACGAGCAGTACTTC

d_call: .
j_call: TRBJ2-1
v_call: TRBV7-2
clone_size: .
cdr3_aa: CASSLNPGRNEQFF
cdr3_nt: TGTGCCAGCAGCTTAAACCCCGGACGAAATGAGCAGTTCTTC

d_call: .
j_call: TRBJ1-4
v_call: TRBV10-2
clone_size: .
cdr3_aa: CASSESRTGDNEKLFF
cdr3_nt: TGCGCCAGCAGTGAGTCCAGAACAGGTGATAATGAAAAACTGTTTTTT

d_call: TRBD1
j_call: TRBJ2-7
v_call: TRBV2
clone_size: .
cdr3_aa: CASGAGTAPYEQYF
cdr3_nt: TGTGCCAGCGGGGCCGGGACAGCTCCCTACGAGCAGTACTTC

d_call: .
j_call: TRBJ2-1
v_call: TRBV9
clone_size: .
cdr3_aa: CASSPKFGVSYNEQFF
cdr3_nt: TGTGCCAGCAGCCCCAAATTCGGGGTTTCCTACAATGAGCAGTTCTTC

d_call: .
j_call: TRBJ1-2
v_call: TRBV27
clone_size: few
cdr3_aa: CASSLSLGRADLAGSYGYTF
cdr3_nt: TGTGCCAGCAGTTTATCTTTGGGTAGGGCGGACCTGGCAGGGTCCTATGGCTACACCTTC

d_call: .
j_call: TRBJ1-1
v_call: TRBV14
clone_size: .
cdr3_aa: CASSQSNRVPAFF
cdr3_nt: TGTGCCAGCAGCCAATCCAACAGGGTTCCAGCTTTCTTT

d_call: TRBD2
j_call: TRBJ2-1
v_call: TRBV6-6
clone_size: .
cdr3_aa: CASRAGGLDEQFF
cdr3_nt: TGTGCCAGCCGGGCGGGGGGGCTCGATGAGCAGTTCTTC

d_call: .
j_call: TRBJ2-5
v_call: TRBV14
clone_size: .
cdr3_aa: CASSPGGVQETQYF
cdr3_nt: TGTGCCAGCAGCCCAGGGGGGGTCCAAGAGACCCAGTACTTC

d_call: .
j_call: TRBJ2-2
v_call: TRBV20-1
clone_size: .
cdr3_aa: CSAGWGGELFF
cdr3_nt: TGCAGTGCTGGATGGGGGGGGGAGCTGTTTTTT

d_call: TRBD1
j_call: TRBJ1-6
v_call: TRBV18
clone_size: .
cdr3_aa: CASSPRDREPLHF
cdr3_nt: TGTGCCAGCTCACCACGTGACAGGGAACCCCTCCACTTT

d_call: TRBD1
j_call: TRBJ2-2
v_call: TRBV4-3
clone_size: once
cdr3_aa: CASSQVPRRGQNTGELFF
cdr3_nt: TGCGCCAGCAGCCAAGTCCCAAGAAGGGGGCAGAACACCGGGGAGCTGTTTTTT

d_call: .
j_call: TRBJ1-6
v_call: TRBV7-3
clone_size: .
cdr3_aa: CASSLRSGNSPLHF
cdr3_nt: TGTGCCAGCAGCTTAAGGTCTGGGAATTCACCCCTCCACTTT

d_call: TRBD1
j_call: TRBJ2-3
v_call: TRBV9
clone_size: .
cdr3_aa: CASSDPPRGLTDTQYF
cdr3_nt: TGTGCCAGCAGCGATCCACCCAGGGGGCTCACAGATACGCAGTATTTT

d_call: TRBD1
j_call: TRBJ1-1
v_call: TRBV20-1
clone_size: few
cdr3_aa: CSAKIRDSIF
cdr3_nt: TGCAGTGCTAAAATCCGGGACAGTATCTTT

d_call: .
j_call: TRBJ1-4
v_call: TRBV27
clone_size: .
cdr3_aa: CASSPTGYGYLNEKLFF
cdr3_nt: TGTGCCAGCAGTCCCACCGGCTATGGGTACCTCAATGAAAAACTGTTTTTT

d_call: TRBD2
j_call: TRBJ2-2
v_call: TRBV2
clone_size: .
cdr3_aa: CASSAYGSGLNTGELFF
cdr3_nt: TGTGCCAGCAGTGCCTATGGTAGCGGGTTGAACACCGGGGAGCTGTTTTTT

d_call: .
j_call: TRBJ2-5
v_call: TRBV30
clone_size: .
cdr3_aa: CAWSSWWGGLQETQYF
cdr3_nt: TGTGCCTGGAGTTCCTGGTGGGGGGGCCTACAAGAGACCCAGTACTTC

d_call: .
j_call: TRBJ2-4
v_call: TRBV6-1
clone_size: .
cdr3_aa: CASSGQVAKNIQYF
cdr3_nt: TGTGCCAGCAGTGGACAGGTAGCCAAAAACATTCAGTACTTC

d_call: TRBD1
j_call: TRBJ1-5
v_call: TRBV5-5
clone_size: once
cdr3_aa: CASSFRDRSTKPQHF
cdr3_nt: TGTGCCAGCAGCTTCCGGGACAGGTCGACTAAGCCCCAGCATTTT

d_call: TRBD2
j_call: TRBJ2-7
v_call: TRBV11-2
clone_size: once
cdr3_aa: CASSLEGGAYEQYF
cdr3_nt: TGTGCCAGCAGCTTAGAGGGGGGGGCCTACGAGCAGTACTTC

d_call: TRBD2
j_call: TRBJ2-2
v_call: TRBV7-8
clone_size: .
cdr3_aa: CASSFPSGGPNANTGELFF
cdr3_nt: TGTGCCAGCAGCTTCCCTAGCGGGGGTCCGAATGCGAACACCGGGGAGCTGTTTTTT

d_call: TRBD2
j_call: TRBJ2-1
v_call: TRBV29-1
clone_size: .
cdr3_aa: CSVDPSGATNEQFF
cdr3_nt: TGCAGCGTTGATCCTAGCGGGGCTACAAATGAGCAGTTCTTC

d_call: .
j_call: TRBJ2-1
v_call: TRBV7-2
clone_size: .
cdr3_aa: CASSPDLAFEQFF
cdr3_nt: TGTGCCAGCAGCCCAGACCTAGCGTTTGAGCAGTTCTTC

d_call: .
j_call: TRBJ2-3
v_call: TRBV19
clone_size: .
cdr3_aa: CASRGDTQYF
cdr3_nt: TGTGCCAGTAGGGGAGATACGCAGTATTTT

d_call: .
j_call: TRBJ2-1
v_call: TRBV27
clone_size: .
cdr3_aa: CASSFGRDYNEQFF
cdr3_nt: TGTGCCAGCAGTTTCGGGCGGGATTACAATGAGCAGTTCTTC

d_call: .
j_call: TRBJ2-5
v_call: TRBV7-7
clone_size: .
cdr3_aa: CASSLGRLIRQETQYF
cdr3_nt: TGTGCCAGCAGCTTAGGGAGACTCATCCGTCAAGAGACCCAGTACTTC

d_call: TRBD1
j_call: TRBJ2-4
v_call: TRBV5-4
clone_size: .
cdr3_aa: CASSLDRGPGNIQYF
cdr3_nt: TGTGCCAGCAGCCTCGACAGGGGGCCTGGAAACATTCAGTACTTC

d_call: TRBD1
j_call: TRBJ2-7
v_call: TRBV28
clone_size: once
cdr3_aa: CASRPGGAIYEQYF
cdr3_nt: TGTGCCAGCAGACCAGGGGGCGCGATCTACGAGCAGTACTTC

d_call: .
j_call: TRBJ1-2
v_call: TRBV11-2
clone_size: .
cdr3_aa: CASSLVGVGQSYGYTF
cdr3_nt: TGTGCCAGCAGCTTAGTAGGGGTAGGGCAGTCCTATGGCTACACCTTC

d_call: .
j_call: TRBJ2-7
v_call: TRBV29-1
clone_size: .
cdr3_aa: CSVIRGTYEQYF
cdr3_nt: TGCAGCGTTATACGGGGAACCTACGAGCAGTACTTC

d_call: TRBD1
j_call: TRBJ2-1
v_call: TRBV7-2
clone_size: .
cdr3_aa: CASSSGTGLPSYNEQFF
cdr3_nt: TGTGCCAGCAGCTCAGGGACAGGACTCCCTTCCTACAATGAGCAGTTCTTC

d_call: TRBD2
j_call: TRBJ2-3
v_call: TRBV4-3
clone_size: .
cdr3_aa: CASSSGLAGVRVPDTQYF
cdr3_nt: TGCGCCAGCAGTTCCGGACTAGCGGGAGTAAGGGTACCAGATACGCAGTATTTT

d_call: .
j_call: TRBJ2-7
v_call: TRBV27
clone_size: few
cdr3_aa: CASSWDGAYEQYF
cdr3_nt: TGTGCCAGCAGTTGGGACGGAGCTTACGAGCAGTACTTC

d_call: TRBD1
j_call: TRBJ2-7
v_call: TRBV11-2
clone_size: .
cdr3_aa: CASSLAPGQGYEQYF
cdr3_nt: TGTGCCAGCAGCTTAGCCCCCGGACAGGGGTACGAGCAGTACTTC

d_call: TRBD1
j_call: TRBJ1-1
v_call: TRBV18
clone_size: .
cdr3_aa: CASSPNAGRGLGKAFF
cdr3_nt: TGTGCCAGCTCACCCAATGCGGGCAGGGGGCTTGGTAAAGCTTTCTTT

d_call: .
j_call: TRBJ1-5
v_call: TRBV5-5
clone_size: .
cdr3_aa: CASSLADGGYQPQHF
cdr3_nt: TGTGCCAGCAGCTTGGCGGACGGGGGGTATCAGCCCCAGCATTTT

d_call: .
j_call: TRBJ2-7
v_call: TRBV7-3
clone_size: .
cdr3_aa: CASSLSPARGSYEQYF
cdr3_nt: TGTGCCAGCAGCTTAAGTCCGGCCAGGGGCTCCTACGAGCAGTACTTC

d_call: .
j_call: TRBJ1-5
v_call: TRBV5-6
clone_size: .
cdr3_aa: CASSFSGAEQPQHF
cdr3_nt: TGTGCCAGCAGCTTTTCAGGGGCAGAACAGCCCCAGCATTTT